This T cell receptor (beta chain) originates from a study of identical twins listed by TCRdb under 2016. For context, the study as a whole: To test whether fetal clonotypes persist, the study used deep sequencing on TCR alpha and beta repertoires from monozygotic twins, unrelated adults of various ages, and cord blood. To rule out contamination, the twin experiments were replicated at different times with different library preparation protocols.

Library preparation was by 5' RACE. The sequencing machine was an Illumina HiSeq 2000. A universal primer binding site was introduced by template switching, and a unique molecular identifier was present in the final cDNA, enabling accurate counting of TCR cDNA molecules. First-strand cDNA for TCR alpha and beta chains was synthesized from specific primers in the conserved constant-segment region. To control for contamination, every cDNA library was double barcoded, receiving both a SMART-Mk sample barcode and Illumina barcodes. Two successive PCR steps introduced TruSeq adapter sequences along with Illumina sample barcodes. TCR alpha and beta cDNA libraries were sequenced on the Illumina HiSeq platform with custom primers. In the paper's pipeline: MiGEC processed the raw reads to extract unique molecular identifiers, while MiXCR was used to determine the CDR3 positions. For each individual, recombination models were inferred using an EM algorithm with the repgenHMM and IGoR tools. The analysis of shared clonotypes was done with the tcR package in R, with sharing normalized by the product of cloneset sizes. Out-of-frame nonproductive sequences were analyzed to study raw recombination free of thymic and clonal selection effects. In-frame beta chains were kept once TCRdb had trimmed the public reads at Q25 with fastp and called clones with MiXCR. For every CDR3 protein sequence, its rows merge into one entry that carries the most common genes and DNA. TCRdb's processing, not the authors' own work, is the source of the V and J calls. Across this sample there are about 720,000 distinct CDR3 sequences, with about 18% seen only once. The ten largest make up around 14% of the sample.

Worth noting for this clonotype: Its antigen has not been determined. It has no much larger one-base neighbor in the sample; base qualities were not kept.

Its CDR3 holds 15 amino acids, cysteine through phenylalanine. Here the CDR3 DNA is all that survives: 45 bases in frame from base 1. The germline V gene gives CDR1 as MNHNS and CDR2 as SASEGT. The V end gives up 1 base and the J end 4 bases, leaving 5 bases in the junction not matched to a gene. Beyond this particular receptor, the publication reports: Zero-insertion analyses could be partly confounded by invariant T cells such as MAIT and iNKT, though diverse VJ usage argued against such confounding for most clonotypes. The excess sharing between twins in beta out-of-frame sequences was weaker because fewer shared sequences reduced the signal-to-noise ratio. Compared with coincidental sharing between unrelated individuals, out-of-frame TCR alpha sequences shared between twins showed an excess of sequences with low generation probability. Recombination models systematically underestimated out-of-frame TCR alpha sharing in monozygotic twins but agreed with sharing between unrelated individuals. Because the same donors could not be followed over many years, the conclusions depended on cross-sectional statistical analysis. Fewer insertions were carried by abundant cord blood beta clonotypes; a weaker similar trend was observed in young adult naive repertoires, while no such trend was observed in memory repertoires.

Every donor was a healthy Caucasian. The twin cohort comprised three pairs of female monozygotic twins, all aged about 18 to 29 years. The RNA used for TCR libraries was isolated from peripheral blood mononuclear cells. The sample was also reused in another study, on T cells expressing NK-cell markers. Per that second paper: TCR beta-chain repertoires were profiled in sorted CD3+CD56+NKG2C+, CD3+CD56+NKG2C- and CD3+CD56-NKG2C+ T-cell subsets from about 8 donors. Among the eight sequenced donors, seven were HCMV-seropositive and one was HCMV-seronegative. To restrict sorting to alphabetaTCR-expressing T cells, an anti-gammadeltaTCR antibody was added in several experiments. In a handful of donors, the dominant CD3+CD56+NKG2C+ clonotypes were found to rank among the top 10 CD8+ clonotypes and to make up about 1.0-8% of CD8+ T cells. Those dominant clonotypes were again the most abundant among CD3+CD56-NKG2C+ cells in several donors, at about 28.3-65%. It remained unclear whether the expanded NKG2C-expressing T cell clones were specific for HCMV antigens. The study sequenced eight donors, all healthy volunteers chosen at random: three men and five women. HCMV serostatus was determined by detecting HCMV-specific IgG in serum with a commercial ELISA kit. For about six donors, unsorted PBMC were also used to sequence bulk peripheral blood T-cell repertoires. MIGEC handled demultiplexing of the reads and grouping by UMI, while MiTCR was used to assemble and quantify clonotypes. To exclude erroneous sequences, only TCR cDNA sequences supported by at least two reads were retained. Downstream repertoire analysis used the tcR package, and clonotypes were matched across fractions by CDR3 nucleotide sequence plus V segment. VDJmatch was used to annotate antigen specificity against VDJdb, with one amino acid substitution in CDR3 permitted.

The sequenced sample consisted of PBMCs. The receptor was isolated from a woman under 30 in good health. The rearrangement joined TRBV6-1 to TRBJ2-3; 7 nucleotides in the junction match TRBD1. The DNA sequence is TGTGCCAGCAGTGAAGGGTTCCAGGGGGCAGATACGCAGTATTTT. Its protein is CASSEGFQGADTQYF.